A selection of T cell receptor beta chains follows, all from one sample in a study of technical replicates of blood from a few donors. Data came from immunoSEQ multiplex PCR; TCRdb stores just in-frame clones and leaves some out. The sample shows some 64,000 clones, almost 97% of them seen only once. The source material was T cells isolated from PBMCs. Receptor source: a human donor in good health. Both conserved end residues are trimmed from each CDR3. A D gene is named only where the DNA matches it firmly.

d_gene,j_gene,v_gene,len,CDR3aa
TRBD1,TRBJ1-5,TRBV5-4,13,ASSLGTGFDQPQH
.,TRBJ2-7,TRBV19,12,ASSFGARGYEQY
.,TRBJ1-1,TRBV9,14,ASSPGSGALNTEAF
.,TRBJ1-2,TRBV28,12,ASRPAAANYGYT
TRBD2,TRBJ2-2,TRBV10-3,12,AITPGLPGGELF
.,TRBJ2-7,TRBV11-2,10,ASSLSGYEQY
.,TRBJ1-1,TRBV19,11,ASSIQGLTEAF
.,TRBJ2-7,TRBV2,13,ASSENRQSSYEQY
.,TRBJ1-2,TRBV2,10,ASSDYNYGYT
.,TRBJ1-1,TRBV10-1,6,AVNRAF
.,TRBJ1-5,TRBV15,13,ATSSGGNLRQPQH
TRBD2,TRBJ2-7,TRBV5-1,12,ASSQGGEGYEQY
.,TRBJ1-6,TRBV5-4,14,ASSLEQGPSSSPLH
TRBD1,TRBJ2-3,TRBV27,11,ASRQGRTDTQY
TRBD1,TRBJ1-1,TRBV25-1,14,ASSGPTGWGNTEAF
TRBD2,TRBJ2-6,TRBV18,17,ASSPTVAGGTSGANVLT
.,TRBJ1-2,TRBV5-6,12,ASSLEWRRHGYT
.,TRBJ2-5,TRBV7-9,13,ASSLDGGPQETQY
.,TRBJ2-5,TRBV6-1,12,ASVAGWYQETQY
.,TRBJ1-1,TRBV27,14,ASSSTLGGRGTEAF
TRBD2,TRBJ2-1,TRBV6-4,12,ATSGLAGGNEQF
.,TRBJ2-1,TRBV27,10,ASSPNLLEQF
.,TRBJ2-6,TRBV5-1,13,ASSLIGAGANVLT
.,TRBJ1-2,TRBV11-2,14,ASRRGGQSPNYGYT
.,TRBJ1-1,TRBV9,10,ASRQGITEAF
.,TRBJ1-6,TRBV7-9,12,ASSLEQGYSPLH
TRBD2,TRBJ2-3,TRBV28,14,ASSSRSGRSTDTQY
TRBD2,TRBJ2-7,TRBV15,13,ATSSPGTSFYEQY
TRBD1,TRBJ1-5,TRBV6-6,13,ASSDRDRGNQPQH
TRBD1,TRBJ2-1,TRBV5-1,12,ASSLTGTENEQF
.,TRBJ1-5,TRBV2,11,ASRQVYNQPQH